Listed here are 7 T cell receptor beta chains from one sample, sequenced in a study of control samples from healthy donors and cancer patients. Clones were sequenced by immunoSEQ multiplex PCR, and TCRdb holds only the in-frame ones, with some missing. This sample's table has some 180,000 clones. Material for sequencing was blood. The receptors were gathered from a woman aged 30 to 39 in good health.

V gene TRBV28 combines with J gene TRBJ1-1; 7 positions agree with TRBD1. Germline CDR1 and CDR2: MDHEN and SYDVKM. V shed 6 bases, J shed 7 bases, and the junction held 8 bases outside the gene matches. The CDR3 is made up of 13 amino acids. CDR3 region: CASSSTGQIEAFF. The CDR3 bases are TGTGCCAGCAGCTCCACGGGACAGATTGAAGCTTTCTTT. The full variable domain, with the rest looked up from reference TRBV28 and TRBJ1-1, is DVKVTQSSRYLVKRTGEKVFLECVQDMDHENMFWYRQDPGLGLRLIYFSYDVKMKEKGDIPEGYSVSREKKERFSLILESASTNQTSMYLCASSSTGQIEAFFGQGTRLTVV.

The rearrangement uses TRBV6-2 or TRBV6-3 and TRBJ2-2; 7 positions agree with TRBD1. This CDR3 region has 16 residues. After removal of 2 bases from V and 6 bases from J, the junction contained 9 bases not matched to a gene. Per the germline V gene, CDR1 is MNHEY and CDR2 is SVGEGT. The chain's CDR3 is CASSYTGAAGAGELFF. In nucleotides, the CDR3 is TGTGCCAGCAGTTACACAGGGGCGGCGGGCGCCGGGGAGCTGTTTTTT.

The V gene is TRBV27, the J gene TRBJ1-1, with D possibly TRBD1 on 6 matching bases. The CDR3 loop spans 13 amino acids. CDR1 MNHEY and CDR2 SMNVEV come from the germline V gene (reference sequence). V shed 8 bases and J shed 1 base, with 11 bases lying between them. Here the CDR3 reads CASGGAGNTEAFF. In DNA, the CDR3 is TGTGCCAGCGGGGGCGCGGGGAACACTGAAGCTTTCTTT.

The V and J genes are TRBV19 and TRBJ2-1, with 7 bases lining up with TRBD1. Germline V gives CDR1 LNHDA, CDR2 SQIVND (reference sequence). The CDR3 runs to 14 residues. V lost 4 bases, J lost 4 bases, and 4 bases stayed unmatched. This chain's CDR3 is CASSRQGAYNEQFF. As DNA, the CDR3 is TGTGCCAGTAGTAGACAGGGCGCGTACAATGAGCAGTTCTTC. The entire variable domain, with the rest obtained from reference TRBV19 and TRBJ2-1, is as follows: DGGITQSPKYLFRKEGQNVTLSCEQNLNHDAMYWYRQDPGQGLRLIYYSQIVNDFQKGDIAEGYSVSREKKESFPLTVTSAQKNPTAFYLCASSRQGAYNEQFFGPGTRLTVL.

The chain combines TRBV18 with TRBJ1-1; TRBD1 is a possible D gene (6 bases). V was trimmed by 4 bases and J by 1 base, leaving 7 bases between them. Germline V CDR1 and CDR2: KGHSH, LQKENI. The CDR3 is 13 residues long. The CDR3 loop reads CASSRTENTEAFF. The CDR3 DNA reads TGTGCCAGCTCACGGACAGAGAACACTGAAGCTTTCTTT.

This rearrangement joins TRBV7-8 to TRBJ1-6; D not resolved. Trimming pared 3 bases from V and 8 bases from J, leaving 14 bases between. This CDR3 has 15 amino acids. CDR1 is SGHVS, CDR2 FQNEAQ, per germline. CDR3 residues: CASSFLRAIDSPLHF. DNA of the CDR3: TGTGCCAGCAGCTTCCTACGGGCCATAGATTCACCCCTCCACTTT.

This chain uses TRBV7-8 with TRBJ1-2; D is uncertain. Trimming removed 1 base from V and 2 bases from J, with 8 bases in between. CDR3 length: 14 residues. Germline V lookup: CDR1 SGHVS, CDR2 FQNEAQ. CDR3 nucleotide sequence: TGTGCCAGCAGCTTAGGCTTCACGAACTATGGCTACACCTTC. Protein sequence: CASSLGFTNYGYTF.